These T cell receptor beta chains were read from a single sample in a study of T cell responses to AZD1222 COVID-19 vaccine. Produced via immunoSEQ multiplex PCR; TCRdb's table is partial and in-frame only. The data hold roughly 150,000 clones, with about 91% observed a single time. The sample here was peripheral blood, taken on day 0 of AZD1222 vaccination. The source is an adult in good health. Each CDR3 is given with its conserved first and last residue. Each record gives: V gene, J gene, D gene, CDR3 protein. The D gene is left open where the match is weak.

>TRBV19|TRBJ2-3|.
CASAHQTAQYF
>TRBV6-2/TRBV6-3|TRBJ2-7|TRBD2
CASSNLIHRGTSGSSYEQYF
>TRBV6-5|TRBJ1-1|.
CASSPLVGPNTEAFF
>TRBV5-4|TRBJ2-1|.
CASSLRLSPNNEQFF
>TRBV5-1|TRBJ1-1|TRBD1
CASSSQGAGTEAFF
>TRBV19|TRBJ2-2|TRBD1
CASRGQGGTGELFF
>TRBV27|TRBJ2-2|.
CASSLITGTGELFF
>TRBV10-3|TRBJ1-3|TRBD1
CAIRGAGGRSGNTIYF
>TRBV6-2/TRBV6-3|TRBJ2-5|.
CASSYLTAQETQYF
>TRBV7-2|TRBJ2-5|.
CASSFAGYQETQYF
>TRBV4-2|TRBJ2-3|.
CASSQYFTVTDTQYF
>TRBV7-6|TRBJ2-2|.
CASSLRAGHLLNTGELFF
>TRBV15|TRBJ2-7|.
CATSRDWDEQYF
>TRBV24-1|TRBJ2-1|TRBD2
CATSAAGGPYNEQFF
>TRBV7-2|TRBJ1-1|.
CASSLDRPGANTEAFF
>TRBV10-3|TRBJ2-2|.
CAIMRQQNTGELFF
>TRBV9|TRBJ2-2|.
CASSVVGGRITGELFF
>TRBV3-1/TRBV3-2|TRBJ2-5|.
CASSLDLGGTSTQYF
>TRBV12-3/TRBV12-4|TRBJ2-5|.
CASSFRVQETQYF
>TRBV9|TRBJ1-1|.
CASSDMNTEAFF
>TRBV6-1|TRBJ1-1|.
CASSESNTGLCTEAFF